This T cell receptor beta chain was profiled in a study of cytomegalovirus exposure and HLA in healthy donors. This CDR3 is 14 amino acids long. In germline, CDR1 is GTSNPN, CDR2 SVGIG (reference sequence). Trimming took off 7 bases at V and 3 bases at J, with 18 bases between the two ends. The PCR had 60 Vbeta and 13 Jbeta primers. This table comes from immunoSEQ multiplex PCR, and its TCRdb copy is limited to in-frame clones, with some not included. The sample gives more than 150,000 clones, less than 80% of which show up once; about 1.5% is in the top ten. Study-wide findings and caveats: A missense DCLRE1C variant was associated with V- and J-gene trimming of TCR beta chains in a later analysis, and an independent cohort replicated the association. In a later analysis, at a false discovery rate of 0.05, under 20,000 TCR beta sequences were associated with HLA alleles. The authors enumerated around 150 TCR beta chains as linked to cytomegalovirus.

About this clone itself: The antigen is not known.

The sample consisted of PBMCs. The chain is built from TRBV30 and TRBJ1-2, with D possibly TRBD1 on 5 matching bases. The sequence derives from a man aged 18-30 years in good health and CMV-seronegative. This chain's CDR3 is CALLPTGIYYGYTF. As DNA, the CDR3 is TGTGCCTTGCTTCCAACAGGAATTTACTATGGCTACACCTTC.